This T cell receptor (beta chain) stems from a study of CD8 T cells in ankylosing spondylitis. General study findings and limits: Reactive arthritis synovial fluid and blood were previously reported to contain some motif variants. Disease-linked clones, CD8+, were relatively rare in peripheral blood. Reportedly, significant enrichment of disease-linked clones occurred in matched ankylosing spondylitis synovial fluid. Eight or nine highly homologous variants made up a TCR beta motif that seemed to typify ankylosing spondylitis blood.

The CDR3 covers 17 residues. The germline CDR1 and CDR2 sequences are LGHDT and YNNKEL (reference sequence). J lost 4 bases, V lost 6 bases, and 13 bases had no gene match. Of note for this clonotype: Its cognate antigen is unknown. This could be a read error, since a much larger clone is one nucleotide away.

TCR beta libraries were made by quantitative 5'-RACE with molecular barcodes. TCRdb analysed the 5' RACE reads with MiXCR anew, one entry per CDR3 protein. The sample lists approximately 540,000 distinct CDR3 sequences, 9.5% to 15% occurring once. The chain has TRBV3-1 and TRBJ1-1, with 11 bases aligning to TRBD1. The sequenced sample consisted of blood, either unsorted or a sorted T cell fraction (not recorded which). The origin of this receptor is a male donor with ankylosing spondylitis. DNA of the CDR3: TGTGCCAGCAGTCCCTGGACAGGGGGCCCTGTGGTCACTGAAGCTTTCTTT. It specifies CASSPWTGGPVVTEAFF.